This T cell receptor beta chain came from a study of early T cells in non-severe SARS-CoV-2 infection. Across the study: Whole-blood bulk RNA, unsorted, was sequenced, and chains were unpaired. Findings of the study overall: Using VDJdb, the matching emphasized anti-spike CD8 responses while missing private and CD4 specificities.

Concerning this clonotype itself: Its antigen is not known.

V was trimmed by 7 bases and J by 8 bases, leaving 18 bases between them. This CDR3 region has 13 residues. CDR1 SQVTM and CDR2 ANQGSEA come from the germline V gene. The TCR library protocol attached unique molecular identifiers to the individual cDNA molecules. TCRdb re-called the 5' RACE reads with MiXCR, one entry per CDR3 protein. The sample holds more than 95,000 distinct CDR3 sequences, under 15% seen once. The sequenced sample consisted of whole blood. The clonotype was recovered from an adult who was a healthcare worker with PCR-confirmed SARS-CoV-2 infection or an uninfected control (not recorded which). The J gene is TRBJ2-1, the V gene TRBV29-1, with a possible D match to TRBD2 (5 bases). CDR3 DNA sequence: TGCAGCGCCGAGGGAACCCTTGGGGATGAGCAGTTCTTC. As protein: CSAEGTLGDEQFF.